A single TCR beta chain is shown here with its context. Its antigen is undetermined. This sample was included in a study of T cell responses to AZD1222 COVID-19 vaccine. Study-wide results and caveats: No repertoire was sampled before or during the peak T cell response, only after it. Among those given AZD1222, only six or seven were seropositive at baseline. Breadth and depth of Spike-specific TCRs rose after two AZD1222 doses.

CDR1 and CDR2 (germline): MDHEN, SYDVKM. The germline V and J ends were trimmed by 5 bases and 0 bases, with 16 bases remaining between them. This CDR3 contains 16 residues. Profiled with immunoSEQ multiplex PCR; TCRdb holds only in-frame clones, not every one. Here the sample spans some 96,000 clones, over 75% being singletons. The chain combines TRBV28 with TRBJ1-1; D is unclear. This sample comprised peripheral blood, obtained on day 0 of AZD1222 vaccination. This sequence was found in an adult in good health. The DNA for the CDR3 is TGTGCCAGCAGTCCTCTCTCCGGGTCGATGAACACTGAAGCTTTCTTT. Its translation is CASSPLSGSMNTEAFF. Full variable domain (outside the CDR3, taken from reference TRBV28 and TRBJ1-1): DVKVTQSSRYLVKRTGEKVFLECVQDMDHENMFWYRQDPGLGLRLIYFSYDVKMKEKGDIPEGYSVSREKKERFSLILESASTNQTSMYLCASSPLSGSMNTEAFFGQGTRLTVV.